These 25 T cell receptor beta chains share one sample of origin, sequenced in a study of T cell responses to AZD1222 COVID-19 vaccine. Only in-frame clones appear in the TCRdb table, and some are missing; sequencing was by immunoSEQ multiplex PCR. Of approximately 120,000 clones listed, over 75% were seen once; the top ten hold about 10%. The sequenced sample was peripheral blood, obtained on day 0 of AZD1222 vaccination. These receptors came from an adult in good health.

This chain uses TRBV11-2 with TRBJ2-2; 10 bases match TRBD1. The CDR3 runs to 19 residues. The ends lost 0 bases at V and 4 bases at J; junction bases unmatched: 11. Looked up from germline, CDR1 is SGHAT and CDR2 is FQNNGV. CDR3 in amino acids: CASSLDNPGTGDFTGELFF. In DNA form, the CDR3 reads TGTGCCAGCAGCTTAGATAACCCGGGGACAGGGGATTTCACCGGGGAGCTGTTTTTT.

This sequence joins TRBV6-5 and TRBJ1-1, with 7 bases aligning to TRBD1. V shed 2 bases and J 4 bases; nucleotides not matched to a gene: 1. Germline assignment: CDR1 MNHEY and CDR2 SVGAGI. This CDR3 is 13 amino acids long. The CDR3 sequence: CASSYRGPTEAFF. The CDR3 DNA reads TGTGCCAGCAGTTACAGGGGGCCCACTGAAGCTTTCTTT.

The chain is built from TRBV27 and TRBJ1-6; the D is unclear. Trimming removed 2 bases from V and 8 bases from J, with 7 bases in between. This CDR3 spans 13 amino acids. Germline-derived CDR1 and CDR2 are MNHEY and SMNVEV (reference sequence). The CDR3 is CASSLAPDSPLHF. The CDR3 nucleotides are TGTGCCAGCAGTTTAGCCCCGGATTCACCCCTCCACTTT.

V is TRBV4-1 and J is TRBJ1-2; TRBD1 is a possible D gene (5 bases). Trimming took off 4 bases at V and 8 bases at J, with 14 bases between the two ends. The CDR3 is 13 residues long. Germline assignment: CDR1 MGHRA and CDR2 YSYEKL. CDR3 amino acids: CASSPPGTGGYTF. The CDR3 coding sequence is TGCGCCAGCAGCCCCCCGGGGACGGGAGGCTACACCTTC.

This chain uses TRBV2 with TRBJ2-7, with 12 nucleotides matching TRBD2. Germline assignment: CDR1 SNHLY and CDR2 FYNNEI. V lost 4 bases, J lost 2 bases, and 3 bases stayed unmatched. The CDR3 covers 15 residues. CDR3 sequence (DNA): TGTGCCAGCAGTGGGACTAGCGGGGAACCCTACGAGCAGTACTTC. Protein sequence: CASSGTSGEPYEQYF.

CDR3 nucleotides: TGCGCCAGCAGCTCACTACCGGGACAGCTCTACGAGCAGTACTTC. It yields the protein CASSSLPGQLYEQYF. This chain connects TRBV5-1 to TRBJ2-7; 7 bases are a match to TRBD1. V shed 3 bases, J shed 3 bases, and the junction held 9 bases outside the gene matches. Looked up from germline, CDR1 is SGHRS and CDR2 is YFSETQ. CDR3 length equals 15 residues.

The J gene is TRBJ2-4, the V gene TRBV19; maybe TRBD2 (5 bases). The germline CDR1 and CDR2 sequences are LNHDA and SQIVND (reference sequence). V lost 0 bases to trimming and J lost 0 bases, with 6 bases between them. This CDR3 is 15 amino acids long. CDR3 nucleotide sequence: TGTGCCAGTAGTATAGAGGGAGTAGCCAAAAACATTCAGTACTTC. It encodes CASSIEGVAKNIQYF.

This clone came up a few times. This chain links TRBV28 with TRBJ1-1; 8 nucleotides agree with TRBD1. With 2 bases clipped from V and 6 bases from J, the junction kept 11 bases outside the gene matches. The CDR3 runs 16 residues. Looked up from germline, CDR1 is MDHEN and CDR2 is SYDVKM. The CDR3 DNA reads as TGTGCCAGCAGTTTACCCGCCAGGGGGCGAAGCCCTGAAGCTTTCTTT. This gives the protein CASSLPARGRSPEAFF.

The chain links TRBV5-1 to TRBJ1-5; D may be TRBD1 (6 bases). V lost 0 bases and J lost 1, with 11 bases in between. Per germline, CDR1 SGHRS and CDR2 YFSETQ. This CDR3 contains 16 residues. CDR3 residues: CASSLEGVGSNQPQHF. CDR3 DNA: TGCGCCAGCAGCTTGGAGGGGGTAGGGAGCAATCAGCCCCAGCATTTT.

The CDR3 reads CASSPPPGQRYNSPLHF. In DNA, the CDR3 is TGTGCCAGCAGTCCCCCGCCGGGACAGCGGTATAATTCACCCCTCCACTTT. This chain connects TRBV27 to TRBJ1-6; TRBD1 agrees at 7 bases. V was clipped by 5 bases and J by 4 bases; unmatched bases: 11. The germline CDR1 and CDR2 sequences are MNHEY and SMNVEV (reference sequence). The CDR3 runs 17 residues.

The chain recombines TRBV19 with TRBJ2-7; 10 nucleotides agree with TRBD1. J was trimmed by 1 base and V by 10 bases; bases with no gene match: 1. CDR3 length equals 12 residues. CDR1 is LNHDA and CDR2 is SQIVND in the germline V gene (reference sequence). Written as DNA, the CDR3 is TGTGCCACGGGACAGGGGTCCTACGAGCAGTACTTC. Protein product: CATGQGSYEQYF.

The chain links TRBV7-9 to TRBJ2-7; 10 bases are a match to TRBD2. With 1 base clipped from V and 4 bases from J, the junction kept 10 bases outside the gene matches. The V gene's germline CDR1 is SEHNR and CDR2 FQNEAQ (reference sequence). The CDR3 consists of 17 residues. The CDR3 region is CASSLVVGASGSYEQYF. For the CDR3, the DNA is TGTGCCAGCAGCTTAGTCGTTGGGGCTAGCGGGAGTTACGAGCAGTACTTC. The full variable domain, with the rest looked up from reference TRBV7-9 and TRBJ2-7, is DTGVSQNPRHKITKRGQNVTFRCDPISEHNRLYWYRQTLGQGPEFLTYFQNEAQLEKSRLLSDRFSAERPKGSFSTLEIQRTEQGDSAMYLCASSLVVGASGSYEQYFGPGTRLTVT.

This chain joins TRBV29-1 and TRBJ1-2; a possible D gene is TRBD1 (6 bases). Germline loops: CDR1 SQVTM, CDR2 ANQGSEA. This CDR3 region has 12 residues. V shed 5 bases and J shed 8 bases, with 15 bases lying between them. This chain's CDR3 is CSVWGGALGYTF. CDR3 nucleotide sequence: TGCAGCGTTTGGGGGGGGGCTCTCGGCTACACCTTC.

The V call is TRBV24-1, the J call TRBJ2-7, with D perhaps given as TRBD1 or TRBD2 (6 bases each). CDR1 and CDR2 from the germline V gene are KGHDR and SFDVKD. There are 14 residues in the CDR3. The V and J ends lost 6 bases and 5 bases respectively, with 16 bases between them. As DNA, the CDR3 is TGTGCCACCAGTACAGGAGGGGGGAGAGACGAGCAGTACTTC. Protein: CATSTGGGRDEQYF.

The chain employs TRBV5-6 and TRBJ1-2; D is undetermined. Per the germline V gene, CDR1 is SGHDT and CDR2 is YYEEEE. This CDR3 has 11 amino acids. V was shortened by 4 bases and J by 8 bases, with 9 bases between the two germline ends. The CDR3, as DNA: TGTGCCAGCAGCCGGGAATCGGGCTACACCTTC. It codes for CASSRESGYTF. Combining the CDR3 with reference TRBV5-6 and TRBJ1-2 gives the whole variable domain DAGVTQSPTHLIKTRGQQVTLRCSPKSGHDTVSWYQQALGQGPQFIFQYYEEEERQRGNFPDRFSGHQFPNYSSELNVNALLLGDSALYLCASSRESGYTFGSGTRLTVV.

The CDR3 reads CASSYTGADTQYF. As DNA, the CDR3 is TGCGCCAGCAGCTACACAGGGGCAGATACGCAGTATTTT. The V call is TRBV5-1, the J call TRBJ2-3, with TRBD1 matching 7 bases. With 3 bases clipped from V and 4 bases from J, the junction kept 2 bases outside the gene matches. Germline CDR1 is SGHRS and CDR2 is YFSETQ. The CDR3 contains 13 residues. Together with reference TRBV5-1 and TRBJ2-3, the CDR3 gives the full variable domain: KAGVTQTPRYLIKTRGQQVTLSCSPISGHRSVSWYQQTPGQGLQFLFEYFSETQRNKGNFPGRFSGRQFSNSRSEMNVSTLELGDSALYLCASSYTGADTQYFGPGTRLTVL.

The V and J genes are TRBV7-9 and TRBJ2-3, with 9 bases fitting TRBD1. V lost 5 bases and J lost 2; bases outside the gene matches: 5. This CDR3 region has 15 residues. Germline V gene lookup returns CDR1 SEHNR and CDR2 FQNEAQ (reference sequence). The CDR3 loop is CASSDRTGDTDTQYF. CDR3 sequence (DNA): TGTGCCAGCAGCGACCGGACAGGGGACACAGATACGCAGTATTTT. Complete variable domain (other parts from reference TRBV7-9 and TRBJ2-3): DTGVSQNPRHKITKRGQNVTFRCDPISEHNRLYWYRQTLGQGPEFLTYFQNEAQLEKSRLLSDRFSAERPKGSFSTLEIQRTEQGDSAMYLCASSDRTGDTDTQYFGPGTRLTVL.

This chain joins TRBV27 and TRBJ2-6, with 8 bases identical to TRBD1. The CDR3 runs 19 residues. Germline-derived CDR1 and CDR2 are MNHEY and SMNVEV (reference sequence). Trimming removed 6 bases from V and 3 bases from J; junction bases left unmatched: 16. CDR3 nucleotides: TGTGCCAGCAGGATGACAGTGGACAGGGTAAATCGTGGGGCCAACGTCCTGACTTTC. The encoded protein is CASRMTVDRVNRGANVLTF.

This chain joins TRBV19 and TRBJ1-5; 9 bases are a match to TRBD1. There are 16 residues in the CDR3. Germline values: CDR1 LNHDA, CDR2 SQIVND (reference sequence). After removal of 5 bases from V and 1 base from J, the junction contained 6 bases not matched to a gene. Written as DNA, the CDR3 is TGTGCCAGTAGTTCTCTCGGGACAGGGAGCAATCAGCCCCAGCATTTT. Translating it yields CASSSLGTGSNQPQHF.

V usage is TRBV6-2 or TRBV6-3 and J usage is TRBJ1-2; a possible D gene is TRBD1 (6 bases). The CDR3 runs to 14 residues. Deletions cut 2 bases from V and 6 bases from J, with 13 bases between. CDR1 is MNHEY and CDR2 is SVGEGT in the germline V gene. CDR3 sequence (DNA): TGTGCCAGCAGTTACGGCGGGGGGGCCCATGGCTACACCTTC. This encodes CASSYGGGAHGYTF.

The chain uses TRBV5-1 and TRBJ1-4; no clear D. The CDR3 totals 14 residues. V dropped 4 bases and J dropped 5 bases, with 12 bases sitting between them. Germline lookup yields CDR1 SGHRS and CDR2 YFSETQ. The CDR3 coding sequence is TGCGCCAGCAGCCGTGGGGTTGAGAATGAAAAACTGTTTTTT. Residues: CASSRGVENEKLFF.

The chain joins TRBV6-1 to TRBJ2-7; 13 bases match TRBD2. Unmatched junction bases numbered 7, after V lost 0 bases and J lost 5 bases. The CDR3 has 17 residues. Germline V CDR1 and CDR2: MNHNS, SASEGT. CDR3 sequence (DNA): TGTGCCAGCAGTGAAGCGCTTGGGACTAGCGGGACGAACGAGCAGTACTTC. Translated, it gives CASSEALGTSGTNEQYF.

This sequence joins TRBV19 and TRBJ2-1, with a weak D call TRBD2 (7 bases). The germline CDR1 and CDR2 sequences are LNHDA and SQIVND (reference sequence). V shed 5 bases and J shed 0 bases, with 14 bases lying between them. The CDR3 is 16 amino acids. The CDR3, as DNA: TGTGCCAGTAGTTTCGGGGGGCGGGCCTCCTACAATGAGCAGTTCTTC. Its translation: CASSFGGRASYNEQFF.

The V and J genes are TRBV20-1 and TRBJ2-3; D is unclear. Trimming stripped 6 bases from V and 2 bases from J, with 6 bases between. From germline, CDR1 is DFQATT and CDR2 SNEGSKA (reference sequence). CDR3 length: 11 residues. CDR3: CSAPDTDTQYF. CDR3 in DNA: TGCAGTGCCCCAGACACAGATACGCAGTATTTT.

This clone has a handful of counts. The chain links TRBV5-5 to TRBJ2-7; 9 bases agree with TRBD1. V trimming: 4 bases; J trimming: 6 bases; junction bases outside the gene matches: 8. CDR1 and CDR2 from the germline V gene are SGHKS and YYEKEE (reference sequence). CDR3 size: 14 residues. The DNA of the CDR3 is TGTGCCAGCAGCGGAGGGACAGGGAGGGGCGAGCAGTACTTC. Translation gives CASSGGTGRGEQYF.